This TCR beta chain was profiled in a study of regulatory T cells in long-lasting Graves disease. Study results and limitations: TRBV28, TRBJ1-2 and TRBJ2-5 were segments that persistent disease favored.

Documented time point: newly diagnosed GD, antithyroid drugs for less than 3 months. From RNA extracted from PBMCs, the TCR library was made. According to the study, TCR beta libraries were built with iRepertoire HTBI primers and CDR3-region Arm-PCR. TCRdb redid the calling of the multiplex PCR reads with MiXCR, one entry per CDR3 protein. The data contain roughly 500,000 distinct CDR3 sequences, less than 15% of them seen just once; the ten biggest clones take up roughly 9.7%. The CDR3 is 11 residues long. CDR1 LNHDA and CDR2 SQIVND come from the germline V gene (reference sequence). Trimming left V 6 bases short and J 9 bases short, with 12 bases between. This clonotype was counted a few times. Its antigen remains unknown. These same data were also listed under a study on T cells in Graves' hyperthyroidism and ophthalmopathy.

The V call is TRBV19, the J call TRBJ2-7; possible D gene TRBD1, 6 bases. This TCR derives from a man aged 30 to 39 with Graves disease. The specimen comprised peripheral blood mononuclear cells (PBMCs), sampled at new diagnosis, from a patient treated with antithyroid drugs. The CDR3 is CASSQQGGQYF. The CDR3 DNA sequence: TGTGCCAGTAGCCAACAGGGCGGGCAGTACTTC. The complete variable domain, with remaining parts taken from reference TRBV19 and TRBJ2-7, reads DGGITQSPKYLFRKEGQNVTLSCEQNLNHDAMYWYRQDPGQGLRLIYYSQIVNDFQKGDIAEGYSVSREKKESFPLTVTSAQKNPTAFYLCASSQQGGQYFGPGTRLTVT.